The sequence of this T cell receptor (beta chain) was determined in a study of T-cell reconstitution after alpha-beta-depleted transplantation in children. The V gene end was trimmed by 7 bases and the J gene end by 6 bases; junction bases not matched to a gene: 7. This CDR3 is 14 amino acids long. Germline CDR1 and CDR2: ENHRY and SYGVKD. This clonotype has a handful of counts. The authors prepared the TCRbeta library with unique molecular identifiers. Each CDR3 protein is one row after TCRdb ran MiXCR on the PCR reads. The sample includes around 380,000 distinct CDR3 sequences, approximately 11% of them seen just once.

The V gene is TRBV10-3, the J gene TRBJ2-3; 10 positions match TRBD1. The sample consisted of PBMCs from the stem cell graft donor, taken from the stem cell graft. This receptor was obtained from a human donor who donated a stem cell graft to a child with acute myeloid leukemia. The CDR3: CAITQTGGADTQYF. For the CDR3, the DNA is TGTGCCATCACGCAGACAGGGGGCGCCGATACGCAGTATTTT.